This T cell receptor (beta chain) was profiled in a study of identifying expanded T cells in peripheral blood. Regarding the study as a whole: Differentially abundant clones: roughly 1.3 between replicates, around 16 at approximately two weeks, 19 to 20 at four. Clone count variance between roughly 2-week samples rose with total template count.

This table comes from immunoSEQ multiplex PCR, and its TCRdb copy is limited to in-frame clones, with some not included. In the table there are tens of thousands of clones, about nine tenths of which are singletons. Comment on this clone: Its matching antigen is unknown.

During the collection period, no donor immune events like infections were recorded. Sequenced sample: blood. The clonotype was recovered from a person aged 18 to 69 in good health.

The CDR3 is CSVEAASGRTNYNEQFF. DNA for the CDR3: TGCAGCGTTGAAGCCGCTAGCGGGAGAACTAACTACAATGAGCAGTTCTTC. The chain couples TRBV29-1 to TRBJ2-1, with 10 bases lining up with TRBD2. The V and J ends lost 1 base and 3 bases, in that order; junction bases with no gene match: 9. Germline CDR1 reads SQVTM; CDR2 reads ANQGSEA. The CDR3 extends over 17 amino acids.